The 20 T cell receptor beta chains listed next were all sequenced from one sample in a study of identical twins. TCRdb fed the 5' RACE reads into MiXCR, producing one record per CDR3 protein. The sample yields about 660,000 distinct CDR3 sequences, approximately 9% seen once. The sample was also linked to a second study, of yellow fever vaccine responses in identical twins.

Specimen: PBMCs. The receptors here all came from a woman aged 18 to 35 in good health.

The chain joins TRBV3-1 to TRBJ2-5, with a weak D call TRBD2 (5 bases). The CDR3 contains 18 residues. V was trimmed by 4 bases and J by 4 bases, leaving 25 bases between them. The germline gives CDR1 LGHDT, CDR2 YNNKEL (reference sequence). DNA of the CDR3: TGTGCCAGCAGCCTAACCAAGTGGGCGGGCCGGGCATCAGAGACCCAGTACTTC. This codes for CASSLTKWAGRASETQYF.

This clonotype appeared a few times. The rearrangement links TRBV5-6 to TRBJ1-5; no clear D. The CDR3 loop spans 16 amino acids. The V end was cut by 4 bases, the J end by 4 bases, with 18 bases between. CDR1 SGHDT and CDR2 YYEEEE come from the germline V gene. The CDR3 spells CASSHRWQAHNQPQHF. The DNA for the CDR3 is TGTGCCAGCAGCCATCGATGGCAGGCCCATAATCAGCCCCAGCATTTT.

The chain combines TRBV27 with TRBJ2-1, with 14 bases fitting TRBD2. The CDR3 runs 17 residues. The germline gives CDR1 MNHEY, CDR2 SMNVEV (reference sequence). V shed 6 bases, J shed 5 bases, and the junction held 9 bases outside the gene matches. The CDR3 reads CASRSGTSGSPDNEQFF. Here the CDR3 DNA reads TGTGCCAGCAGGTCCGGGACTAGCGGGAGTCCCGACAATGAGCAGTTCTTC.

This clonotype was seen a handful of times. This chain links TRBV6-5 with TRBJ2-3, with 15 bases aligning to TRBD2. After removal of 4 bases from V and 5 bases from J, the junction contained 1 base not matched to a gene. Germline V lookup: CDR1 MNHEY, CDR2 SVGAGI. This CDR3 comprises 15 residues. The CDR3 DNA sequence: TGTGCCAGCAGTTGGACTAGCGGGGGGGGAGATACGCAGTATTTT. As protein: CASSWTSGGGDTQYF.

At least ten counts were recorded for this clonotype. In DNA form, the CDR3 reads TGTGCCAGCAGCGTAGGCCTCGAATACGGCGAGCAGTACTTC. Translated: CASSVGLEYGEQYF. This sequence joins TRBV9 and TRBJ2-7; D is unresolved. Trimming left V 0 bases short and J 6 bases short, with 13 bases between. This CDR3 spans 14 amino acids. Germline CDR1 reads SGDLS; CDR2 reads YYNGEE.

This rearrangement joins TRBV5-1 to TRBJ2-3, with 7 bases aligning to TRBD2. The germline gives CDR1 SGHRS, CDR2 YFSETQ. There are 16 residues in the CDR3. V dropped 0 bases and J dropped 5; count of bases not matched to a gene: 9. CDR3 sequence reads: CASSLDPAGSVDTQYF. Here the CDR3 DNA reads TGCGCCAGCAGCTTGGATCCAGCGGGGTCGGTAGATACGCAGTATTTT.

This clonotype has only a few counts. The genes are TRBV15 and TRBJ2-7; D might be TRBD1 (5 bases). Trimming stripped 1 base from V and 1 base from J, with 11 bases between. The CDR3 loop spans 15 amino acids. Per the germline V gene, CDR1 is LNHNV and CDR2 is YYDKDF (reference sequence). CDR3 DNA sequence: TGTGCCACCAGCAGAGCGGCAGGGCGATCCTACGAGCAGTACTTC. It is translated as CATSRAAGRSYEQYF.

This clonotype has ten or more counts. The chain employs TRBV4-3 and TRBJ2-5; 9 bases fit TRBD2. This CDR3 comprises 18 residues. From germline, CDR1 is LGHNA and CDR2 YSLEER. The junction had 12 bases not matched to a gene; V was cut back by 1 base and J by 3 bases. The CDR3 DNA follows: TGCGCCAGCAGCCAAGGACGGCCTCTGGGACTAGCAGAAGAGACCCAGTACTTC. Protein product: CASSQGRPLGLAEETQYF.

The chain combines TRBV29-1 with TRBJ1-1; a possible D gene is TRBD1 (6 bases). This CDR3 has 13 residues. Trimming shortened V by 1 base and J by 6 bases, and 12 bases separated the two germline ends. Germline V gene sequence: CDR1 SQVTM, CDR2 ANQGSEA. CDR3 region: CSVEVTGCPEAFF. In nucleotides, the CDR3 is TGCAGCGTTGAAGTCACAGGGTGCCCTGAAGCTTTCTTT. Full variable domain (outside the CDR3, taken from reference TRBV29-1 and TRBJ1-1): SAVISQKPSRDICQRGTSLTIQCQVDSQVTMMFWYRQQPGQSLTLIATANQGSEATYESGFVIDKFPISRPNLTFSTLTVSNMSPEDSSIYLCSVEVTGCPEAFFGQGTRLTVV.

The J gene is TRBJ2-7, the V gene TRBV12-3 or TRBV12-4; D could derive from TRBD1 or TRBD2 (5 bases each). Trimming cost V 3 bases and J 7 bases, with 10 bases left between them. The CDR3 sequence is 12 residues long. The CDR3 reads CASSFNRREQYF. The CDR3 nucleotides read TGTGCCAGCAGTTTCAACAGGAGGGAGCAGTACTTC.

This clonotype was detected ten times or more. The rearrangement uses TRBV28 and TRBJ2-7, with 8 bases lining up with TRBD1. The length of the CDR3 is 12 residues. CDR1 MDHEN and CDR2 SYDVKM come from the germline V gene. V lost 2 bases and J lost 6; bases outside the gene matches: 0. The CDR3 sequence: CASSLGTGEQYF. The CDR3 nucleotides read TGTGCCAGCAGTTTAGGGACAGGCGAGCAGTACTTC.

This chain joins TRBV2 and TRBJ1-1; TRBD1 is a possible D gene (6 bases). Germline V gene lookup returns CDR1 SNHLY and CDR2 FYNNEI. V gave up 11 bases and J gave up 0 bases, with 28 bases separating them. The CDR3 extends over 18 amino acids. In DNA, the CDR3 is TGTGCCTTCAGTAATAATCTTCTGACAGGATCAATGAACACTGAAGCTTTCTTT. Its translation is CAFSNNLLTGSMNTEAFF.

At least ten counts were recorded for this clonotype. The chain is built from TRBV7-8 and TRBJ1-1; 8 bases fit TRBD1. With V trimmed by 5 bases and J by 1 base, 9 bases remained unmatched. Germline CDR1 and CDR2: SGHVS and FQNEAQ. The CDR3 runs 16 residues. The CDR3 protein is CASSRRTGTGNTEAFF. CDR3 in DNA: TGTGCCAGCAGCCGGCGTACCGGGACAGGGAACACTGAAGCTTTCTTT.

The genes are TRBV28 and TRBJ2-3; D unclear. This CDR3 comprises 16 residues. The germline CDR1 and CDR2 sequences are MDHEN and SYDVKM. Deletions cut 5 bases from V and 1 base from J, with 16 bases between. The CDR3 is CASSKIDSPGTDTQYF. CDR3 DNA sequence: TGTGCCAGCAGTAAAATAGATAGCCCTGGCACAGATACGCAGTATTTT.

This chain uses TRBV4-2 with TRBJ1-1, with 8 positions matching TRBD1. The CDR3 covers 14 residues. Germline lookup yields CDR1 LGHNA and CDR2 YNFKEQ. Trimming cost V 0 bases and J 7 bases; bases outside gene matches: 4. The CDR3 coding sequence is TGTGCCAGCAGCCAAGATCGTACAGGGGGTGAAGCTTTCTTT. Translated, it gives CASSQDRTGGEAFF.

This clonotype has only a few counts. V usage is TRBV7-2 and J usage is TRBJ2-7; D is unresolved. In germline, CDR1 is SGHTA, CDR2 FQGNSA. The V end was cut by 5 bases, the J end by 8 bases, with 13 bases between. CDR3 length equals 12 residues. This CDR3 is CASSHPDSKQYF. CDR3 nucleotides: TGTGCCAGCAGCCACCCGGATTCGAAGCAGTACTTC.

The rearrangement links TRBV5-5 to TRBJ2-7; D possibly matches TRBD1 or TRBD2 (5 bases each). Looked up from germline, CDR1 is SGHKS and CDR2 is YYEKEE (reference sequence). There are 15 residues in the CDR3. V lost 3 bases and J 4 bases, leaving 17 bases between the germline ends. CDR3 protein: CASSWFEGIGYEQYF. In DNA, the CDR3 is TGTGCCAGCAGCTGGTTCGAGGGGATTGGGTACGAGCAGTACTTC.

This clonotype was counted ten times or more. The chain employs TRBV10-3 and TRBJ2-7; 7 positions agree with TRBD1. J was trimmed by 3 bases and V by 5 bases; bases with no gene match: 4. The CDR3 loop spans 13 amino acids. Germline assignment: CDR1 ENHRY and CDR2 SYGVKD. The CDR3 bases are TGTGCCATCAGTCGAGGGGGCGGCTACGAGCAGTACTTC. It yields the protein CAISRGGGYEQYF.

In its sample, this clonotype was seen a few times. CDR3 in amino acids: CASSAHRTAGSYEQYF. The CDR3 coding sequence is TGTGCCAGCAGCGCCCATCGGACTGCAGGGTCCTACGAGCAGTACTTC. This chain connects TRBV9 to TRBJ2-7; perhaps D is TRBD1 or TRBD2 (5 bases each). V lost 3 bases and J lost 1, with 17 bases in between. Germline V gene lookup returns CDR1 SGDLS and CDR2 YYNGEE. CDR3 length equals 16 residues. Full variable domain (remainder filled in from reference TRBV9 and TRBJ2-7): DSGVTQTPKHLITATGQRVTLRCSPRSGDLSVYWYQQSLDQGLQFLIQYYNGEERAKGNILERFSAQQFPDLHSELNLSSLELGDSALYFCASSAHRTAGSYEQYFGPGTRLTVT.

V and J are TRBV20-1 and TRBJ2-1; 10 bases are shared with TRBD2. This CDR3 spans 15 amino acids. V lost 0 bases, J lost 6 bases, and 5 bases stayed unmatched. Germline-derived CDR1 and CDR2 are DFQATT and SNEGSKA (reference sequence). The CDR3 here is CSARELAGRINEQFF. The CDR3 DNA reads TGCAGTGCTAGAGAACTAGCGGGGAGAATCAATGAGCAGTTCTTC.